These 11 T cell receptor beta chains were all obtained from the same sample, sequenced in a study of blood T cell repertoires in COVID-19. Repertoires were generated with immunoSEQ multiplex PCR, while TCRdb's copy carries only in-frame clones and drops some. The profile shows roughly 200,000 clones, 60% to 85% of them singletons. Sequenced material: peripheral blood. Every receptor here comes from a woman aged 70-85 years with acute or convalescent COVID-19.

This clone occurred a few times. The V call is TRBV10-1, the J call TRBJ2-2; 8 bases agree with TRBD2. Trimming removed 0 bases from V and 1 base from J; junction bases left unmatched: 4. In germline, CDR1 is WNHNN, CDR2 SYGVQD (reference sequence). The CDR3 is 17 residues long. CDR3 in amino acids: CASSESGLAGNTGELFF. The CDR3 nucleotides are TGCGCCAGCAGTGAGTCCGGGCTAGCGGGGAACACCGGGGAGCTGTTTTTT.

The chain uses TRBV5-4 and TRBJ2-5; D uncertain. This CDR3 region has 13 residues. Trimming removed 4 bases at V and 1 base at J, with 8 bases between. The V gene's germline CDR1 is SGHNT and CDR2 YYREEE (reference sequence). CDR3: CASSLDGQETQYF. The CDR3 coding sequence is TGTGCCAGCAGCCTAGACGGCCAAGAGACCCAGTACTTC.

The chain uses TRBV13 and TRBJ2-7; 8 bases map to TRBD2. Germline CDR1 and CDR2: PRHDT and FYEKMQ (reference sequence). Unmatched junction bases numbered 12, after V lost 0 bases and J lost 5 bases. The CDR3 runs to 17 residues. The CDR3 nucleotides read TGTGCCAGCAGCTTAGGAAGGTCTGCGGGAGGATACCACGAGCAGTACTTC. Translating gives CASSLGRSAGGYHEQYF.

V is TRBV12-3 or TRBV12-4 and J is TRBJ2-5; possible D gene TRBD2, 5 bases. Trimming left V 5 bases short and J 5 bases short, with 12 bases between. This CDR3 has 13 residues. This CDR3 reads CASSQLGAETQYF. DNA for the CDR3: TGTGCCAGCAGTCAACTAGGTGCGGAGACCCAGTACTTC.

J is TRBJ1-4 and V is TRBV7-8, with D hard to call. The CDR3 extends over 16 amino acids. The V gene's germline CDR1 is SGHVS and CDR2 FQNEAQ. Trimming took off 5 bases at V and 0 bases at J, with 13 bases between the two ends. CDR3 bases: TGTGCCAGCAGCCGACCCCTGTCCTCAACTAATGAAAAACTGTTTTTT. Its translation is CASSRPLSSTNEKLFF.

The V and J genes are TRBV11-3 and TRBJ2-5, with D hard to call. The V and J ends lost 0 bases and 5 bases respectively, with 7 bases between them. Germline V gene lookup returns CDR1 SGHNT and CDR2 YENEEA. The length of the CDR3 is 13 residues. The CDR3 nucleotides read TGTGCCAGCAGCTTAGATCATCGGGAGACCCAGTACTTC. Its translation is CASSLDHRETQYF.

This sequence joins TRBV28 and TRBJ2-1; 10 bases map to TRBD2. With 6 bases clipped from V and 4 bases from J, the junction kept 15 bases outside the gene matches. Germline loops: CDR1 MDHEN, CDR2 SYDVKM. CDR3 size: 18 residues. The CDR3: CASRNPGLATQIYNEQFF. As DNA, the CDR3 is TGTGCCAGCAGAAACCCGGGACTAGCGACTCAAATATACAATGAGCAGTTCTTC.

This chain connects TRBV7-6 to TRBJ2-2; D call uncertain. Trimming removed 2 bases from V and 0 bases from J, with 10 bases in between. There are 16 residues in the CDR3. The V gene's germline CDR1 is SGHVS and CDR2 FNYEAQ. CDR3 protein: CASSLQLPSNTGELFF. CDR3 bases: TGTGCCAGCAGCTTACAACTACCCTCGAACACCGGGGAGCTGTTTTTT.

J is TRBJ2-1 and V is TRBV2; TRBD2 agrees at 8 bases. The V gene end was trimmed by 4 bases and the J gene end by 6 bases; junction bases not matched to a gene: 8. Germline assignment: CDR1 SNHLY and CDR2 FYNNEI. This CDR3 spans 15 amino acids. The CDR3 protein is CASSVLAGSANEQFF. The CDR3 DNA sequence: TGTGCCAGCAGTGTCTTAGCGGGATCGGCCAATGAGCAGTTCTTC.

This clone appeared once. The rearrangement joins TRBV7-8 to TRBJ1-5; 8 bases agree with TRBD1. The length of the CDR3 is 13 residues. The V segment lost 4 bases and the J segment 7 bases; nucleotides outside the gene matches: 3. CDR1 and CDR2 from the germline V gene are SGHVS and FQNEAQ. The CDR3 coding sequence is TGTGCCAGCAGCTCGGACAGGGAACAGCCCCAGCATTTT. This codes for CASSSDREQPQHF.

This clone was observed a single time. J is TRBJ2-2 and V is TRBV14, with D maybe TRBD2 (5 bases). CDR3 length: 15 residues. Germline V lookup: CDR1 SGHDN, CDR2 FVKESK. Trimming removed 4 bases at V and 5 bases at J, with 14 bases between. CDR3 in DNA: TGTGCCAGCAGCCTACGGGGTCCGGGTACCGGGGAGCTGTTTTTT. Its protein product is CASSLRGPGTGELFF.